The clone carrying this T cell receptor beta chain was detected only a few times. The J segment lost 5 bases and the V segment lost 4 bases, leaving 9 bases of the junction unmatched. Per germline, CDR1 MDHEN and CDR2 SYDVKM. The length of the CDR3 is 15 residues. TCRdb reanalysed the RT-PCR reads using MiXCR and keeps one entry per CDR3 protein. The data contain more than 600,000 distinct CDR3 sequences, approximately 15% of them singletons. The receptor comes from a female donor in good health, serving as a healthy control. Sequenced sample: memory CD4+ T cells from blood. This chain links TRBV28 with TRBJ2-5; 8 bases align to TRBD2. CDR3 nucleotides: TGTGCCAGCAGTTCGAGCCGGGAGGGCCGGGAGACCCAGTACTTC. This sequence encodes CASSSSREGRETQYF. Complete variable domain (other parts from reference TRBV28 and TRBJ2-5): DVKVTQSSRYLVKRTGEKVFLECVQDMDHENMFWYRQDPGLGLRLIYFSYDVKMKEKGDIPEGYSVSREKKERFSLILESASTNQTSMYLCASSSSREGRETQYFGPGTRLLVL.